The rows below give T cell receptor beta chains drawn from one sample of a study of a mutant IDH1 vaccine in newly diagnosed glioma. The repertoire was sequenced with immunoSEQ multiplex PCR; TCRdb's copy has only in-frame clones and lacks some. The table lists about 50,000 clones, about four fifths of them singletons, with about 4.5% in the top ten. Antigens of these TCRs are unknown. Source: PBMCs, taken from a glioma patient whose treatment included an IDH1 peptide vaccine. These receptors were obtained from a woman between 25 and 40 years old with glioma. Some clones in this sample may be carry-over from other donors' samples. Both conserved end residues are part of each CDR3. D genes are given only for firm matches. Only part of the rows carry a size: once, few, many, or a class if the clone is expanded.

abundance	v_gene	j_gene	d_gene	CDR3aa	CDR3nt
-	TRBV29-1	TRBJ2-5	TRBD1	CSVDNRQGMETQYF	TGCAGCGTGGATAACCGACAGGGAATGGAGACCCAGTACTTC
-	TRBV18	TRBJ2-7	-	CASSPQGRSSYEQYF	TGTGCCAGCTCACCACAGGGCCGCAGCTCCTACGAGCAGTACTTC
-	TRBV30	TRBJ1-1	-	CACGWDTEAFF	TGTGCCTGCGGGTGGGACACTGAAGCTTTCTTT
-	TRBV11-1	TRBJ2-1	-	CASSLSGSQVRLGEQFF	TGTGCCAGCAGTTTAAGCGGATCCCAGGTTAGGTTGGGGGAGCAGTTCTTC
few	TRBV5-4	TRBJ2-7	TRBD1	CASSSGTGAYEQYF	TGTGCCAGCAGTTCAGGGACAGGGGCATACGAGCAGTACTTC
-	TRBV7-7	TRBJ2-5	-	CASSLGGNRMETQYF	TGTGCTAGCAGCTTAGGAGGTAACAGGATGGAGACCCAGTACTTC
once	TRBV19	TRBJ2-1	TRBD2	CASTIGLAGYNEQFF	TGTGCCAGTACCATAGGTCTAGCGGGCTACAATGAGCAGTTCTTC
-	TRBV29-1	TRBJ1-2	-	CSVDRLDGYTF	TGCAGCGTTGACAGGTTAGATGGCTACACCTTC
few	TRBV27	TRBJ1-1	TRBD1	CASRRTGGGENTEAFF	TGTGCCAGCAGGAGGACAGGGGGAGGTGAGAACACTGAAGCTTTCTTT
once	TRBV5-1	TRBJ2-5	-	CASSREAQETQYF	TGCGCCAGCAGTCGTGAGGCCCAAGAGACCCAGTACTTC
-	TRBV30	TRBJ2-7	-	CAWDFLGAYEQYF	TGTGCCTGGGACTTCCTTGGGGCCTACGAGCAGTACTTC
-	TRBV13	TRBJ2-2	-	CASSLLTGELFF	TGTGCCAGCAGCTTATTGACCGGGGAGCTGTTTTTT
-	TRBV19	TRBJ1-5	TRBD1	CASSIAGTDNQPQHF	TGTGCCAGTAGTATTGCCGGGACAGATAATCAGCCCCAGCATTTT
-	TRBV2	TRBJ1-2	TRBD1	CASSVTGDKDYGYTF	TGTGCCAGCAGTGTGACAGGGGATAAGGACTATGGCTACACCTTC
-	TRBV10-2	TRBJ1-1	-	CASTLNTEAFF	TGCGCCAGCACTCTGAACACTGAAGCTTTCTTT
-	TRBV21-1	TRBJ2-5	-	CASSLKTGQETQYF	TGTGCCAGCAGCCTTAAGACAGGGCAAGAGACCCAGTACTTC
-	TRBV5-6	TRBJ2-2	-	CASSLGAGELFF	TGTGCCAGCAGCTTGGGTGCCGGGGAGCTGTTTTTT
-	TRBV6-5	TRBJ2-5	-	CASSLDRGETQYF	TGTGCCAGCAGTTTAGACAGAGGGGAGACCCAGTACTTC
-	TRBV5-5	TRBJ1-2	-	CASSLQTFRGYGYTF	TGTGCCAGCAGCCTCCAGACTTTCAGGGGCTATGGCTACACCTTC
-	TRBV29-1	TRBJ1-2	-	CSVTGRDYGYTF	TGCAGCGTCACAGGGAGGGACTATGGCTACACCTTC
-	TRBV6-1	TRBJ2-7	-	CASSDPGAERGYEQYF	TGTGCCAGCAGTGATCCGGGAGCTGAGAGGGGCTACGAGCAGTACTTC
-	TRBV6-5	TRBJ2-7	-	CASSYSSRGDEQYF	TGTGCCAGCAGTTACTCGTCTAGGGGCGACGAGCAGTACTTC
-	TRBV7-2	TRBJ2-7	-	CASSPGGGGISAYEQYF	TGTGCCAGCAGCCCTGGGGGGGGCGGGATTAGCGCCTACGAGCAGTACTTC
-	TRBV7-9	TRBJ1-1	TRBD1	CASSLGTGVGRDTEAFF	TGTGCCAGCAGCTTAGGGACAGGGGTGGGTAGGGACACTGAAGCTTTCTTT
-	TRBV7-9	TRBJ1-2	-	CASSGDLPHYGYTF	TGTGCCAGCAGCGGGGACCTTCCCCACTATGGCTACACCTTC
-	TRBV19	TRBJ2-7	-	CATQGKVYEQYF	TGTGCCACGCAGGGAAAAGTTTACGAGCAGTACTTC
-	TRBV19	TRBJ1-5	TRBD1	CASTDRGTRNQPQHF	TGTGCCAGTACCGACAGGGGGACCCGCAATCAGCCCCAGCATTTT
-	TRBV2	TRBJ1-2	-	CASSEGRGAANYGYTF	TGTGCCAGCAGTGAAGGTCGGGGGGCAGCTAACTATGGCTACACCTTC
-	TRBV30	TRBJ1-5	-	CAWSPGTSNQPQHF	TGTGCCTGGAGTCCAGGAACGAGCAATCAGCCCCAGCATTTT
-	TRBV5-6	TRBJ2-5	TRBD1	CASSLGTGKIRETQYF	TGTGCCAGCAGCCTGGGGACAGGGAAGATTCGGGAGACCCAGTACTTC
-	TRBV11-2	TRBJ2-7	-	CASSLEAGGIYEQYF	TGTGCCAGCAGCTTAGAGGCAGGAGGGATCTACGAGCAGTACTTC
-	TRBV30	TRBJ2-1	-	CAWSAHHEQFF	TGTGCCTGGAGTGCACACCATGAGCAGTTCTTC
once	TRBV9	TRBJ2-5	-	CASSATSTGETQYF	TGTGCCAGCAGCGCTACCTCGACAGGAGAGACCCAGTACTTC
few	TRBV30	TRBJ1-1	-	CAWSVGVSPTEAFF	TGTGCCTGGAGCGTAGGGGTTTCCCCTACTGAAGCTTTCTTT
-	TRBV10-3	TRBJ2-2	TRBD2	CAISPGTSVLGRTGELFF	TGTGCCATCAGCCCCGGGACTAGCGTTCTAGGACGGACCGGGGAGCTGTTTTTT
-	TRBV4-2	TRBJ1-4	-	CASSQAPAGARGEKLFF	TGTGCCAGCAGCCAAGCCCCCGCCGGCGCTAGGGGTGAAAAACTGTTTTTT
-	TRBV19	TRBJ1-1	-	CASSRRGLDTEAFF	TGTGCCAGTAGTAGGAGGGGATTGGACACTGAAGCTTTCTTT
-	TRBV18	TRBJ1-1	TRBD1	CASSQDRSRTEAFF	TGTGCCAGCTCACAGGACAGGTCGAGAACTGAAGCTTTCTTT
-	TRBV7-9	TRBJ2-3	-	CASSSSPPTDTQYF	TGTGCCAGCAGCTCCAGCCCTCCCACAGATACGCAGTATTTT
-	TRBV25-1	TRBJ1-1	-	CASSDRVASEAFF	TGTGCCAGCAGTGACAGAGTTGCCTCTGAAGCTTTCTTT